This T cell receptor beta chain was sequenced for a study of blood T cell repertoires in COVID-19. Study-wide background: From the United States, Italy and Spain came samples of acute and convalescent COVID-19. The cDNA or gDNA used as material had been derived from T cells, B-cell-depleted T cells, or PBMCs.

Original processing methods: Nucleated cell counts were estimated from reference gene primer amplification. The protocol was immunoSEQ multiplex PCR, while the TCRdb copy is restricted to in-frame clones and leaves out a portion. D and trimming were read from the DNA, whereas the V and J calls and clone size are those reported in that table. The sample lists about 39,000 clones, about 94% seen once, with 4.1% in the top ten. This CDR3 region has 13 residues. This clone was detected once. Sequences were obtained from peripheral blood. This TCR was recovered from a human donor with active COVID-19. The donor label of this sample is uncertain. J is TRBJ2-7 and V is TRBV21-1; the D call of TRBD1 is as the table states it, not checked on the DNA. TRBV21-1 is flagged as a pseudogene. CDR3 amino acids: CASRETGPCEQYF. DNA of the CDR3: TGTGCCAGCAGGGAGACAGGGCCTTGTGAGCAGTACTTC.